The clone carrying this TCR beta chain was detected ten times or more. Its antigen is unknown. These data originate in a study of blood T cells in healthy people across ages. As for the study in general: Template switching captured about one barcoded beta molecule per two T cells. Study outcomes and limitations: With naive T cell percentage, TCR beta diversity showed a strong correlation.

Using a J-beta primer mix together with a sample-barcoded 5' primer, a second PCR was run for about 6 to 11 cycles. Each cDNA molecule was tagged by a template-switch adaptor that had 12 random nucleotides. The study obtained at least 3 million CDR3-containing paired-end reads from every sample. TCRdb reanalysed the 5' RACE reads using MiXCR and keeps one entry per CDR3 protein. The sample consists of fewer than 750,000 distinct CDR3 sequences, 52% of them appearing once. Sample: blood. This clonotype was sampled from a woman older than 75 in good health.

The CDR3 region is CSVDQGGTDTQYF. As DNA, the CDR3 is TGCAGCGTTGATCAGGGAGGCACAGATACGCAGTATTTT. V is TRBV29-1 and J is TRBJ2-3; D might be TRBD1 or TRBD2, each matching 5 bases. Trimming took off 3 bases at V and 1 base at J, with 8 bases between the two ends. The CDR3 is made up of 13 amino acids. CDR1 is SQVTM, CDR2 ANQGSEA, per germline.